These 20 T cell receptor beta chains came from one sample sequenced in a study of T-cell memory formation after mild COVID-19. TCRdb processed the 5' RACE reads anew with MiXCR; each CDR3 protein has one entry. This sample yields tens of thousands of distinct CDR3 sequences, of which around 13% are seen a single time; roughly a quarter belongs to the top ten. Material for sequencing was PBMCs or a T cell subset sorted from them (not recorded which). The receptors originated from an adult woman who had mild COVID-19 (a few samples of this study predate the infection). Cell type and time point are not known.

Concerning this clonotype: A junction end diverges from the germline sequence, so it may reflect a read error. This sequence joins TRBV5-6 and TRBJ2-7; D call uncertain. The germline V gene encodes CDR1 SGHDT and CDR2 YYEEEE. This CDR3 has 13 residues. The CDR3 DNA follows: TGTGACAGCAGCTTGATCCAAGGGCCCGAGCAGTACTTC. This translates into CDSSLIQGPEQYF.

This clonotype appeared many times. The CDR3 region is CASSFGGTKAFF. The CDR3 nucleotides read TGTGCCAGCAGTTTTGGAGGCACAAAAGCTTTCTTT. The chain joins TRBV12-3 or TRBV12-4 to TRBJ1-1; D is undetermined. This CDR3 is built from 12 residues. Trimming cost V 3 bases and J 9 bases, with 11 bases left between them.

This clonotype was recorded at least ten times. V and J are TRBV7-9 and TRBJ2-3; the match to TRBD2 covers 10 bases. V lost 3 bases to trimming and J lost 7 bases; unmatched junction nucleotides: 13. Germline CDR1 SEHNR, CDR2 FQNEAQ (reference sequence). The CDR3 spans 17 residues. The CDR3, as DNA: TGTGCCAGCAGCTTCCGGACTAGCGGACCAGAATCGTATACGCAGTATTTT. This sequence encodes CASSFRTSGPESYTQYF.

This clonotype has just a few counts. The V and J genes are TRBV15 and TRBJ2-1, with a possible D match to TRBD1 (5 bases). The CDR3 loop spans 17 amino acids. V was pared by 0 bases and J by 9 bases, with 21 bases between. Germline V gene sequence: CDR1 LNHNV, CDR2 YYDKDF (reference sequence). CDR3 sequence: CATSREYGAAEVGEQFF. The CDR3 nucleotides read TGTGCCACCAGCAGAGAGTATGGGGCTGCCGAGGTTGGTGAGCAGTTCTTC.

The chain recombines TRBV20-1 with TRBJ2-7; TRBD1 matches at 7 bases. Germline CDR1 reads DFQATT; CDR2 reads SNEGSKA (reference sequence). This CDR3 spans 13 amino acids. Germline trimming cut 6 bases from V and 3 bases from J; bases unmatched to any gene: 8. The CDR3 sequence is CSARSTGDYEQYF. In DNA, the CDR3 is TGCAGTGCGAGATCTACAGGGGACTACGAGCAGTACTTC.

The chain joins TRBV19 to TRBJ2-1, with D unclear. V was cut by 0 bases and J by 7 bases, with 4 bases left in between. This CDR3 region has 12 residues. Germline lookup yields CDR1 LNHDA and CDR2 SQIVND (reference sequence). CDR3 nucleotides: TGTGCCAGTAGTATAGAGGTAAATGAGCAGTTCTTC. It specifies CASSIEVNEQFF.

The chain couples TRBV5-4 to TRBJ2-5, with a possible D match to TRBD2 (5 bases). Trimming stripped 3 bases from V and 3 bases from J, with 9 bases between. The CDR3 is made up of 13 amino acids. Germline CDR1 reads SGHNT; CDR2 reads YYREEE (reference sequence). CDR3 residues: CASSYSGKETQYF. The CDR3 DNA reads TGTGCCAGCAGCTACAGCGGTAAAGAGACCCAGTACTTC.

This chain links TRBV24-1 with TRBJ2-4; perhaps TRBD2 as D (8 bases). Germline V gene sequence: CDR1 KGHDR, CDR2 SFDVKD. Trimming left V 7 bases short and J 10 bases short, with 16 bases between. The CDR3 is 13 residues long. In DNA, the CDR3 is TGTGCCACCAGCGGGGGGGCAGGGGGAATTCAGTACTTC. It encodes CATSGGAGGIQYF.

The V call is TRBV5-1, the J call TRBJ1-2; TRBD1 matches at 7 bases. Germline CDR1 and CDR2: SGHRS and YFSETQ. Trimming cost V 4 bases and J 2 bases; bases outside gene matches: 8. The CDR3 extends over 15 amino acids. The DNA for the CDR3 is TGCGCCAGCAGCCCCGCTGGGACAGAGAACTATGGCTACACCTTC. Amino acids: CASSPAGTENYGYTF.

This clonotype has only a few counts. The rearrangement uses TRBV9 and TRBJ2-7; unclear D gene. Trimming stripped 0 bases from V and 6 bases from J, with 10 bases between. In germline, CDR1 is SGDLS, CDR2 YYNGEE. There are 13 residues in the CDR3. The CDR3 spells CASSVVPGREQYF. CDR3 DNA: TGTGCCAGCAGCGTAGTTCCGGGTCGCGAGCAGTACTTC.

Only a few counts were recorded for this clonotype. The DNA for the CDR3 is TGTGCCACCAGTGCCGTGGACCCCTACGAGCAGTACTTC. Translated: CATSAVDPYEQYF. V is TRBV24-1 and J is TRBJ2-7; D unresolved. Germline V CDR1 and CDR2: KGHDR, SFDVKD. The CDR3 sequence is 13 residues long. V was pared by 5 bases and J by 2 bases, with 9 bases between.

This clonotype occurred a few times. This chain links TRBV11-3 with TRBJ2-1; TRBD2 aligns across 8 bases. The germline CDR1 and CDR2 sequences are SGHNT and YENEEA. This CDR3 has 15 amino acids. V dropped 2 bases and J dropped 4; count of bases not matched to a gene: 4. The CDR3: CASSLPGGYYNEQFF. Written as DNA, the CDR3 is TGTGCCAGCAGCTTACCGGGGGGGTATTACAATGAGCAGTTCTTC.

This clonotype was observed a few times. The rearrangement joins TRBV6-5 to TRBJ1-1; the D is unclear. The CDR3 sequence is 14 residues long. V was trimmed by 5 bases and J by 5 bases, leaving 15 bases between them. Germline CDR1 reads MNHEY; CDR2 reads SVGAGI. CDR3 in amino acids: CASSPTARGTEAFF. For the CDR3, the DNA is TGTGCCAGCAGTCCTACAGCGAGAGGGACTGAAGCTTTCTTT.

This chain uses TRBV7-8 with TRBJ2-1; possibly TRBD2 for D (6 bases). Germline CDR1 reads SGHVS; CDR2 reads FQNEAQ. The CDR3 extends over 16 amino acids. V was clipped by 4 bases and J by 1 base, with 14 bases between them. The CDR3 reads CASSSLGGLSYNEQFF. CDR3 nucleotide sequence: TGTGCCAGCAGCTCCCTGGGAGGCCTTTCCTACAATGAGCAGTTCTTC. Full variable domain (rest looked up from reference TRBV7-8 and TRBJ2-1): GAGVSQSPRYKVAKRGQDVALRCDPISGHVSLFWYQQALGQGPEFLTYFQNEAQLDKSGLPSDRFFAERPEGSVSTLKIQRTQQEDSAVYLCASSSLGGLSYNEQFFGPGTRLTVL.

The chain carries TRBV5-6 and TRBJ2-5, with D perhaps matching TRBD1 or TRBD2 (6 bases each). This CDR3 is 15 amino acids long. The germline gives CDR1 SGHDT, CDR2 YYEEEE. With 4 bases removed from V and 5 bases from J, the gap between germline ends came to 18 bases. This chain's CDR3 is CASSLGAHGGETQYF. The CDR3 DNA reads TGTGCCAGCAGCCTGGGGGCACACGGAGGGGAGACCCAGTACTTC.

V gene TRBV14 combines with J gene TRBJ2-5; maybe TRBD2 (5 bases). The germline V gene encodes CDR1 SGHDN and CDR2 FVKESK. The CDR3 covers 10 residues. V was pared by 8 bases and J by 4 bases, with 5 bases between. The CDR3: CASAGETQYF. The CDR3 region has the DNA TGTGCCAGCGCGGGAGAGACCCAGTACTTC. The full variable domain, completed using reference TRBV14 and TRBJ2-5, is EAGVTQFPSHSVIEKGQTVTLRCDPISGHDNLYWYRRVMGKEIKFLLHFVKESKQDESGMPNNRFLAERTGGTYSTLKVQPAELEDSGVYFCASAGETQYFGPGTRLLVL.

The chain employs TRBV7-2 and TRBJ2-1, with unresolved D. The V end lost 5 bases, the J end lost 0 bases, and 14 bases lay between the germline ends. CDR3 size: 16 residues. CDR1 and CDR2 from the germline V gene are SGHTA and FQGNSA. The CDR3 sequence is CASSPEWSSSYNEQFF. The CDR3 region has the DNA TGTGCCAGCAGCCCCGAGTGGTCGAGCTCCTACAATGAGCAGTTCTTC.

The chain uses TRBV3-1 and TRBJ2-7; D unresolved. Germline V lookup: CDR1 LGHDT, CDR2 YNNKEL (reference sequence). V was cut by 4 bases and J by 4 bases, with 23 bases left in between. The CDR3 length is 17 residues. Written as DNA, the CDR3 is TGTGCCAGCAGCCCTGACGAGGTTGGGCGGACCATATACGAGCAGTACTTC. This gives the protein CASSPDEVGRTIYEQYF.

This chain links TRBV12-3 or TRBV12-4 with TRBJ1-5; D unclear. The V and J ends lost 5 bases and 1 base respectively, with 15 bases between them. The CDR3 totals 16 residues. As DNA, the CDR3 is TGTGCCAGCAGTCTCGGACGGATGCCCAGCAATCAGCCCCAGCATTTT. This translates into CASSLGRMPSNQPQHF.

This clonotype showed up just a few times. J is TRBJ2-1 and V is TRBV20-1; possibly TRBD2 for D (6 bases). V shed 2 bases and J shed 5 bases, with 13 bases lying between them. This CDR3 has 14 residues. CDR1 is DFQATT and CDR2 is SNEGSKA in the germline V gene (reference sequence). The CDR3 nucleotides read TGCAGTGCTAGAATTTTAGCGGCAAACAATGAGCAGTTCTTC. It encodes CSARILAANNEQFF.